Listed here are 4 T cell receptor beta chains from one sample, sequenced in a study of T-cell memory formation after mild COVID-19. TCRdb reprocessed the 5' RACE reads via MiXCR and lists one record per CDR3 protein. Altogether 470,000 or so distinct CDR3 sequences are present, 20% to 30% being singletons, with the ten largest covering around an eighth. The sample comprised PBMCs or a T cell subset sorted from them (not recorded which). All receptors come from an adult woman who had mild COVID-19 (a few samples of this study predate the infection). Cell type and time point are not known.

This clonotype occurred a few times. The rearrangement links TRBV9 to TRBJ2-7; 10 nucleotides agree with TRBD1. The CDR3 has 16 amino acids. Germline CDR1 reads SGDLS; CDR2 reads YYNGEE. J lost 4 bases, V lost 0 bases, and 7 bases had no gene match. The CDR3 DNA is TGTGCCAGCAGCGTAGGGTTGTCGGGACAGGGGTACGAGCAGTACTTC. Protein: CASSVGLSGQGYEQYF.

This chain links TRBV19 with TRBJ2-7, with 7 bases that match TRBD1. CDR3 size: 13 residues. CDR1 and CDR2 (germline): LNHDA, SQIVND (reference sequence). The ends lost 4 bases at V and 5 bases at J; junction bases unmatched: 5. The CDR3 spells CASSTRDRDEQYF. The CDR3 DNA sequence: TGTGCCAGTAGTACCCGGGACAGAGACGAGCAGTACTTC. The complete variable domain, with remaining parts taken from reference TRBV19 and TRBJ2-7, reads DGGITQSPKYLFRKEGQNVTLSCEQNLNHDAMYWYRQDPGQGLRLIYYSQIVNDFQKGDIAEGYSVSREKKESFPLTVTSAQKNPTAFYLCASSTRDRDEQYFGPGTRLTVT.

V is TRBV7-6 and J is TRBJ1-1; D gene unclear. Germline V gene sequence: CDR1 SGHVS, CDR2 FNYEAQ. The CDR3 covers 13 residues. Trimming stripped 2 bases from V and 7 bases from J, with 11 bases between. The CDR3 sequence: CASSLNGGSEAFF. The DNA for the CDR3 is TGTGCCAGCAGCTTAAATGGTGGCAGTGAAGCTTTCTTT. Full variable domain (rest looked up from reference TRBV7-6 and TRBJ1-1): GAGVSQSPRYKVTKRGQDVALRCDPISGHVSLYWYRQALGQGPEFLTYFNYEAQQDKSGLPNDRFSAERPEGSISTLTIQRTEQRDSAMYRCASSLNGGSEAFFGQGTRLTVV.

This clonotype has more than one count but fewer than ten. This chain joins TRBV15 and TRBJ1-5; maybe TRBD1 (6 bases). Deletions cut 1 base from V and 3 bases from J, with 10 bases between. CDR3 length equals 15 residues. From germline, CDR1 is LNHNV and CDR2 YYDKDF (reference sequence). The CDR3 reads CATSRAGATNQPQHF. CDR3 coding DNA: TGTGCCACCAGCAGAGCAGGGGCTACCAATCAGCCCCAGCATTTT. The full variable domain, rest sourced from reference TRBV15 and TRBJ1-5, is DAMVIQNPRYQVTQFGKPVTLSCSQTLNHNVMYWYQQKSSQAPKLLFHYYDKDFNNEADTPDNFQSRRPNTSFCFLDIRSPGLGDTAMYLCATSRAGATNQPQHFGDGTRLSIL.